This T cell receptor beta chain was recorded in a study of T cells after yellow fever vaccination. This CDR3 spans 16 amino acids. Germline assignment: CDR1 SGHTA and CDR2 FQGNSA. Trimming pared 8 bases from V and 1 base from J, leaving 18 bases between. In making TCR cDNA, 5'RACE template switching added a universal primer site and UMIs to it. Each CDR3 protein gets one entry after TCRdb re-called the 5' RACE reads with MiXCR. The data show 340,000 or so distinct CDR3 sequences, approximately 12% seen once. This clonotype showed up just a few times. The target antigen is unknown. Findings and caveats of the study: The secondary response was weaker, and its peak arrived faster, on day 5 versus 15. Abundant clonotypes from the bulk population could get into FACS-sorted repertoires as contaminants. Booster samples showed a return of most primary-vaccination clones (roughly 95% CD4, approximately 90% CD8).

The TCR originated in a man aged 18 to 29 who received the YFV17D yellow fever vaccine. Sample: CD4+ T cells sorted from PBMCs, taken 15 days after the yellow fever booster vaccination. The chain employs TRBV7-2 and TRBJ2-4; tentatively, D is TRBD1 (7 bases). The CDR3 region is CASVPGQRVAKNIQYF. The CDR3 DNA is TGTGCCAGCGTGCCGGGACAGCGGGTTGCCAAAAACATTCAGTACTTC.